The next 25 T cell receptor beta chains were all read from a single sample in a study of breast tumors, draining lymph nodes, adjacent tissues. MiXCR, applied by TCRdb to the multiplex PCR reads, yields one record per CDR3 protein. The data show around 130,000 distinct CDR3 sequences, with around 20% seen just once and roughly 3.5% held by the top ten. The lymph nodes were axillary draining lymph nodes from breast cancer patients. The specimen sequenced was axillary lymph node tissue. These receptors came from a female donor with breast cancer. Some clones in this sample may be carry-over from other donors' samples.

The sample holds a few counts of this clonotype. This rearrangement joins TRBV5-1 to TRBJ2-4; 7 bases agree with TRBD1. V shed 2 bases, J shed 7 bases, and the junction held 6 bases outside the gene matches. The CDR3 spans 14 residues. Germline CDR1 reads SGHRS; CDR2 reads YFSETQ. CDR3 nucleotides: TGCGCCAGCAGCTTCTTAACAGGGGACAACATTCAGTACTTC. It translates to CASSFLTGDNIQYF.

This clonotype was found a few times. This chain joins TRBV3-1 and TRBJ1-5; no clear D. This CDR3 has 15 residues. Germline V gene data show CDR1 as LGHDT and CDR2 as YNNKEL (reference sequence). V lost 1 base and J 0 bases, leaving 7 bases between the germline ends. The CDR3 reads CASSQGQPSNQPQHF. CDR3 DNA: TGTGCCAGCAGCCAAGGGCAGCCTAGCAATCAGCCCCAGCATTTT.

There are many counts of this clonotype. The rearrangement links TRBV6-2 or TRBV6-3 to TRBJ2-1; 10 bases are a match to TRBD1. The CDR3 loop spans 16 amino acids. With 0 bases clipped from V and 7 bases from J, the junction kept 6 bases outside the gene matches. Germline V gives CDR1 MNHEY, CDR2 SVGEGT. In DNA form, the CDR3 reads TGTGCCAGCAGTTACTCATTGGACAGGGGGTGGAATGAGCAGTTCTTC. Its protein product is CASSYSLDRGWNEQFF.

This clonotype has only a few counts. V gene TRBV3-1 combines with J gene TRBJ2-4; D uncertain. The CDR3 totals 13 residues. V was trimmed by 0 bases and J by 6 bases, leaving 6 bases between them. The germline V gene has CDR1 LGHDT and CDR2 YNNKEL (reference sequence). CDR3 bases: TGTGCCAGCAGCCAAGAAGCTAGAAACATTCAGTACTTC. Translating gives CASSQEARNIQYF.

This clonotype was seen ten or more times. The chain has TRBV11-2 and TRBJ1-3; D is possibly TRBD1 (5 bases). The V gene lost 1 base and the J gene lost 3 bases, with 10 bases spanning the gap. Germline CDR1 is SGHAT and CDR2 is FQNNGV. The CDR3 length is 15 residues. Here the CDR3 reads CASSLGGALGNTIYF. Written as DNA, the CDR3 is TGTGCCAGCAGCTTAGGCGGGGCGCTTGGAAACACCATATATTTT.

Worth noting for this clonotype: A read error may produce the germline difference seen at one junction end. CDR3 sequence reads: CAGGLNRGTNEKLFF. In DNA, the CDR3 is TGTGCTGGTGGTTTGAATAGGGGGACTAATGAAAAACTGTTTTTT. The V call is TRBV12-5, the J call TRBJ1-4; TRBD1 is a possible D gene (6 bases). The germline V gene encodes CDR1 LGHNT and CDR2 FRNRAP. The CDR3 totals 15 residues.

This clonotype was observed many times. V is TRBV6-1 and J is TRBJ2-5; D ambiguous. V was cut by 6 bases and J by 7 bases, with 15 bases left in between. The CDR3 covers 13 residues. Germline values: CDR1 MNHNS, CDR2 SASEGT. Here the CDR3 reads CASRKTGYGTQYF. CDR3 bases: TGTGCCAGCAGGAAGACGGGTTACGGGACCCAGTACTTC.

Worth noting for this clonotype: A much more abundant neighbour one base away suggests this may be a read error. The chain joins TRBV4-3 to TRBJ2-3; D gene uncertain. The CDR3 consists of 11 residues. CDR1 is LGHNA and CDR2 is YSLEER in the germline V gene. V lost 4 bases and J lost 7, with 6 bases in between. The CDR3 sequence: CASSPSYTQYF. DNA for the CDR3: TGCGCCAGCAGCCCCTCATATACGCAGTATTTT.

J is TRBJ1-4 and V is TRBV11-2, with unresolved D. Germline CDR1 is SGHAT and CDR2 is FQNNGV. The V end lost 2 bases, the J end lost 2 bases, and 12 bases lay between the germline ends. This CDR3 has 16 amino acids. CDR3: CASSLTAPGTNEKLFF. Written as DNA, the CDR3 is TGTGCCAGCAGCTTAACCGCCCCGGGGACTAATGAAAAACTGTTTTTT.

This clonotype was observed many times. The chain recombines TRBV27 with TRBJ2-3, with D tentatively TRBD1 (6 bases). The CDR3 is 14 amino acids. Germline V gene sequence: CDR1 MNHEY, CDR2 SMNVEV (reference sequence). V was pared by 5 bases and J by 4 bases, with 13 bases between. The DNA of the CDR3 is TGTGCCAGCAGTCGGGACATAATCCCAGATACGCAGTATTTT. Its translation: CASSRDIIPDTQYF.

J is TRBJ2-7 and V is TRBV6-5; 8 bases match TRBD2. The V and J ends lost 9 bases and 8 bases, in that order; junction bases with no gene match: 9. CDR1 and CDR2 from the germline V gene are MNHEY and SVGAGI. The CDR3 is made up of 12 amino acids. The CDR3 sequence is CASGPAGEKQYF. The CDR3 region has the DNA TGTGCCAGTGGACCAGCGGGGGAAAAGCAGTACTTC.

This clonotype came up many times. The V call is TRBV3-1, the J call TRBJ2-7, with D unresolved. The CDR3 length is 14 residues. V was cut by 1 base and J by 2 bases, with 9 bases left in between. Germline V gene sequence: CDR1 LGHDT, CDR2 YNNKEL (reference sequence). The DNA for the CDR3 is TGTGCCAGCAGCCAAGGACCATTAACCTACGAGCAGTACTTC. Its translation is CASSQGPLTYEQYF.

The CDR3 DNA sequence: TGTGCCAGTAGGTATGGCGGGAGAGGGCAAGGCAAAAACATTCAGTACTTC. Translation: CASRYGGRGQGKNIQYF. The V and J genes are TRBV19 and TRBJ2-4; 7 bases line up with TRBD2. The germline V gene encodes CDR1 LNHDA and CDR2 SQIVND (reference sequence). The CDR3 runs 17 residues. V gave up 6 bases and J gave up 3 bases; unmatched junction bases: 14. Together with reference TRBV19 and TRBJ2-4, the CDR3 gives the full variable domain: DGGITQSPKYLFRKEGQNVTLSCEQNLNHDAMYWYRQDPGQGLRLIYYSQIVNDFQKGDIAEGYSVSREKKESFPLTVTSAQKNPTAFYLCASRYGGRGQGKNIQYFGAGTRLSVL.

This clonotype was counted at least ten times. V usage is TRBV11-2 and J usage is TRBJ2-5; D possibly corresponds to TRBD1 (5 bases). V lost 0 bases to trimming and J lost 9 bases, with 20 bases between them. The CDR3 extends over 16 amino acids. Germline-derived CDR1 and CDR2 are SGHAT and FQNNGV. CDR3 sequence: CASSLEGWTSPRAQYF. CDR3 coding DNA: TGTGCCAGCAGCTTAGAAGGCTGGACATCTCCACGGGCCCAGTACTTC.

The table lists this clonotype with many counts. The chain carries TRBV12-3 or TRBV12-4 and TRBJ1-5; D unclear. This CDR3 region has 12 residues. V lost 6 bases, J lost 0 bases, and 3 bases lay in between. CDR3 nucleotide sequence: TGTGCCAGCAGGGTTAGCAATCAGCCCCAGCATTTT. It codes for CASRVSNQPQHF.

This clonotype came up many times. The genes are TRBV10-3 and TRBJ1-4, with D possibly being TRBD1 (5 bases). CDR1 is ENHRY and CDR2 is SYGVKD in the germline V gene. The CDR3 has 13 residues. The V gene lost 6 bases and the J gene lost 2 bases, with 7 bases spanning the gap. The CDR3 DNA reads as TGTGCCATCAGAGACAGTACTAATGAAAAACTGTTTTTT. Translating gives CAIRDSTNEKLFF.

The J gene is TRBJ2-7, the V gene TRBV7-9, with D tentatively TRBD2 (5 bases). Trimming removed 0 bases at V and 4 bases at J, with 19 bases between. This CDR3 region has 17 residues. Germline V gene data show CDR1 as SEHNR and CDR2 as FQNEAQ (reference sequence). CDR3: CASSLALLEIDRYEQYF. For the CDR3, the DNA is TGTGCCAGCAGCTTAGCGCTACTAGAAATAGATAGATACGAGCAGTACTTC. Filled out from reference TRBV7-9 and TRBJ2-7, the complete variable domain reads DTGVSQNPRHKITKRGQNVTFRCDPISEHNRLYWYRQTLGQGPEFLTYFQNEAQLEKSRLLSDRFSAERPKGSFSTLEIQRTEQGDSAMYLCASSLALLEIDRYEQYFGPGTRLTVT.

This clonotype was seen once. With a much larger clone just one base away, this may be a read error. V and J are TRBV10-1 and TRBJ2-2; D is ambiguous. V dropped 2 bases and J dropped 1 base, with 8 bases sitting between them. The CDR3 extends over 15 amino acids. CDR1 WNHNN and CDR2 SYGVQD come from the germline V gene (reference sequence). The CDR3 here is CASSEPLVNTGELFF. The CDR3 DNA reads TGCGCCAGCAGTGAGCCACTCGTGAACACCGGGGAGCTGTTTTTT.

This clonotype was detected many times. This chain connects TRBV20-1 to TRBJ2-7; the match to TRBD1 covers 7 bases. Germline lookup yields CDR1 DFQATT and CDR2 SNEGSKA (reference sequence). The CDR3 totals 16 residues. The V segment lost 0 bases and the J segment 5 bases; nucleotides outside the gene matches: 13. CDR3 sequence: CSARDRGGRGRNEQYF. The CDR3 nucleotides read TGCAGTGCTAGAGATCGAGGAGGCAGGGGGAGAAACGAGCAGTACTTC.

This clonotype was observed at least ten times. CDR3: CASSLGAGGGYEQYF. In DNA form, the CDR3 reads TGTGCCAGCAGCTTAGGAGCGGGAGGGGGCTACGAGCAGTACTTC. The chain couples TRBV7-2 to TRBJ2-7; the match to TRBD2 covers 10 bases. This CDR3 spans 15 amino acids. From germline, CDR1 is SGHTA and CDR2 FQGNSA. The V segment lost 1 base and the J segment 3 bases; nucleotides outside the gene matches: 3.

About this clonotype itself: This may arise from a read error, as a much more abundant clone is one base away. This chain uses TRBV7-9 with TRBJ2-1; D is possibly TRBD2 (7 bases). The V end lost 7 bases, the J end lost 5 bases, and 24 bases lay between the germline ends. CDR3 length: 17 amino acids. Germline lookup yields CDR1 SEHNR and CDR2 FQNEAQ (reference sequence). The CDR3 coding sequence is TGTGCCAGCACTTACCCTGGGGGGCTAGCGGAGAACAATGAGCAGTTCTTC. This encodes CASTYPGGLAENNEQFF.

Remarks on this clonotype: Given a much more abundant clone one base away, this may be a read error. The V call is TRBV7-2, the J call TRBJ1-2, with a possible D match to TRBD1 (5 bases). The CDR3 length is 12 residues. Germline lookup yields CDR1 SGHTA and CDR2 FQGNSA. The CDR3 nucleotides are TGTGCCTGCAGTCCAGGGTTGTTTGGCTACACCTTC. Its protein product is CACSPGLFGYTF. The whole variable domain, filled in from reference TRBV7-2 and TRBJ1-2, reads GAGVSQSPSNKVTEKGKDVELRCDPISGHTALYWYRQSLGQGLEFLIYFQGNSAPDKSGLPSDRFSAERTGGSVSTLTIQRTQQEDSAVYLCACSPGLFGYTFGSGTRLTVV.

This clonotype was counted ten times or more. V and J are TRBV5-6 and TRBJ2-1; 8 bases align to TRBD2. CDR3 length: 15 residues. The V gene end was trimmed by 3 bases and the J gene end by 8 bases; junction bases not matched to a gene: 10. CDR1 and CDR2 (germline): SGHDT, YYEEEE. Here the CDR3 reads CASSSAGLGLDEQFF. The CDR3 DNA follows: TGTGCCAGCAGCTCGGCGGGACTAGGGCTAGATGAGCAGTTCTTC.

This clonotype has at least ten counts. The chain joins TRBV12-3 or TRBV12-4 to TRBJ1-2; 7 nucleotides match TRBD1. The CDR3 has 14 residues. Germline trimming cut 1 base from V and 2 bases from J; bases unmatched to any gene: 1. CDR3 sequence (DNA): TGTGCCAGCAGTTTAGACAGGGGAAACTATGGCTACACCTTC. Translated: CASSLDRGNYGYTF.

This clonotype appeared many times. The chain recombines TRBV2 with TRBJ1-4; D might be TRBD1 (6 bases). CDR3 length: 15 amino acids. Germline V gene data show CDR1 as SNHLY and CDR2 as FYNNEI. V lost 6 bases to trimming and J lost 8 bases, with 19 bases between them. The CDR3 spells CASSAPGSRGEKLFF. The CDR3 region has the DNA TGTGCCAGCAGCGCCCCAGGGTCAAGGGGGGAAAAACTGTTTTTT.